This T cell receptor beta chain was documented in a study of T cell changes during pregnancy in multiple sclerosis (dated by TCRdb to between 2018 and 2020). With respect to the entire study: The study looked at changes in the T cell repertoire across pregnancy in women with multiple sclerosis.

Libraries were built with the immunoSEQ multiplex PCR assay. TCRdb obtained this table from immuneACCESS and retained in-frame rearrangements with V and J assigned. These tables miss some clones; where compared with another copy, unresolved V genes account for less than half of the shortfall, and the remainder is unexplained. Within this sample are around 39,000 clones, with nearly 95% of them counted one time only. The ten largest clones take up about 0.42% of the sample. The germline V and J ends show losses of 7 bases and 9 bases respectively, and no gene match explains 20 bases of the junction. The germline V gene yields LGHNT for CDR1 and FRNRAP for CDR2. Measured from the cysteine to the phenylalanine, the CDR3 is 17 residues long. This entry keeps only the CDR3 DNA: 51 bases, framed from base 1. Points on this clone: There is no known antigen for this receptor. Per-nucleotide qualities are absent, and no much larger clonotype sits a single base away.

Specimen: CD4+ T cells from peripheral blood mononuclear cells, collected in the third trimester of pregnancy. The chain was built from TRBV12-5 and TRBJ2-3, with 9 central nucleotides matching TRBD1. The receptor was isolated from a female donor in good health, enrolled as a control in a pregnancy study. The DNA sequence is given as TGTGCTAGTGCCCTACCTGGGGGACAGGGTACTATCGGCACGCAGTATTTT. It translates as CASALPGGQGTIGTQYF.